The clone carrying this T cell receptor beta chain was seen a handful of times. Its antigen remains unknown. They built TCR cDNA with 5'RACE template switching, a step that put in a universal primer site and UMIs. TCRdb analysed the 5' RACE reads with MiXCR anew, one entry per CDR3 protein. The sample holds about 220,000 distinct CDR3 sequences, about 3% seen once. This record belongs to a study of T cells after yellow fever vaccination. General study points: Some clonotypes, a small share, were shared between CD4 and CD8 compartments. Compared with primary, the secondary response was weaker and peaked at day 5, not 15. High-abundance clonotypes from the bulk population could contaminate FACS-sorted repertoires.

V gave up 5 bases and J gave up 18 bases, with 20 bases separating them. The CDR3 spans 13 residues. CDR1 is SGHTA, CDR2 FQGNSA, per germline. This material consisted of CD4+ T cells sorted from PBMCs, taken 10 days after the yellow fever booster vaccination. The sequence came from a man aged 18 to 30 who received the YFV17D yellow fever vaccine. The rearrangement uses TRBV7-2 and TRBJ1-6; D unclear. The CDR3 loop is CASSAFTAGYCHF. The DNA for the CDR3 is TGTGCCAGCAGCGCGTTCACGGCGGGGTATTGCCACTTT.